A few counts support the clone carrying this TCR beta chain. Its antigen remains unidentified. In germline, CDR1 is KGHDR, CDR2 SFDVKD. The CDR3 covers 15 residues. This specimen belongs to a study of regulatory T cells in long-lasting Graves disease. Through Arm-PCR of CDR3 regions and iRepertoire HTBI primers, TCR beta libraries were built. Under the authors' procedure: Samples collectively showed 62 TRBV and around 15 TRBJ segments. TCRdb processed the multiplex PCR reads anew with MiXCR; each CDR3 protein has one entry. V and J calls and clone size were set by TCRdb, not the authors. The sample has 420,000 or so distinct CDR3 sequences; roughly 15% are singletons. Regarding time point: newly diagnosed GD, antithyroid drugs for less than 3 months. Scientists built the TCR library using RNA that was extracted from PBMCs. General study points: Persistent disease samples used TRBV28, TRBJ1-2 and TRBJ2-5 preferentially. Sample size, which was small, may have reduced accuracy.

The data were also submitted as part of a second study, on T cells in Graves' hyperthyroidism and ophthalmopathy. As that study records: Clinicians diagnosed patients from clinical symptoms, serum thyroxine and TRAb, thyroid ultrasound and orbital computed tomography.

Sample: peripheral blood mononuclear cells (PBMCs), taken at new diagnosis, from a patient treated with antithyroid drugs. The chain carries TRBV24-1 and TRBJ2-1, with 7 bases aligning to TRBD2. The J call may be incorrect, as the DNA end agrees better with TRBJ2-5. The source is a young woman with Graves disease. The CDR3, as DNA: TGTGCCACCAGTGATCGATCCGGGGGGAGGGAGACCCAGTACTTC. This translates into CATSDRSGGRETQYF.